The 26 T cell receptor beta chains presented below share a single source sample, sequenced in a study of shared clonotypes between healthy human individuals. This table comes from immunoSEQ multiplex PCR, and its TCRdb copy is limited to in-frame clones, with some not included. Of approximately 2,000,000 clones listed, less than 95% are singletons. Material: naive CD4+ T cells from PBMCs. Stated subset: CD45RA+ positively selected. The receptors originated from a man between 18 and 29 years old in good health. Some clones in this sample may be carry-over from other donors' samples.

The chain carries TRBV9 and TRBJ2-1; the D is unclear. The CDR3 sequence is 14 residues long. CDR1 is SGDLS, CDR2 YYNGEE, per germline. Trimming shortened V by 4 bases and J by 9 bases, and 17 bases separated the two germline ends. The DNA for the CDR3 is TGTGCCAGCAGCCCCCGCGCCCCAGTAAGTGAGCAGTTCTTC. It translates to CASSPRAPVSEQFF.

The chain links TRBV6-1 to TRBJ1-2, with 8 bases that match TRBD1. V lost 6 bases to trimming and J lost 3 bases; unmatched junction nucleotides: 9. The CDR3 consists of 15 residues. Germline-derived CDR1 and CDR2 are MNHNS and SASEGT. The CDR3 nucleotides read TGTGCCAGCAGGGCCCAGGGGGCATCGGACTATGGCTACACCTTC. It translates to CASRAQGASDYGYTF.

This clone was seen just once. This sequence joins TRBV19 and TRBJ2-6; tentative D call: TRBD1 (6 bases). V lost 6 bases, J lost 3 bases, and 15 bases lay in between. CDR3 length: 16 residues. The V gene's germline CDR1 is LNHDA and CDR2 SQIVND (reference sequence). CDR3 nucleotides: TGTGCCAGTAGAACGACAGGTATGGGTGGGGCCAACGTCCTGACTTTC. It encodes CASRTTGMGGANVLTF.

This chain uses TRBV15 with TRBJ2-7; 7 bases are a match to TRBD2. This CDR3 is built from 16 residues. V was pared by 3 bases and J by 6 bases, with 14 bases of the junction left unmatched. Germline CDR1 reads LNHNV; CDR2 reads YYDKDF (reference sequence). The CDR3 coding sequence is TGTGCCACCAGCAGGGACGGGGGGTCTAGTAGTCTCGAGCAGTACTTC. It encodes CATSRDGGSSSLEQYF.

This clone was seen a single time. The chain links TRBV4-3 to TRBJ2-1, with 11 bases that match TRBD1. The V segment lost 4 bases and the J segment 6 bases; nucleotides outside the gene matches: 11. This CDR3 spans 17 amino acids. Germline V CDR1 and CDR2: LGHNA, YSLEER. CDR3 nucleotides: TGCGCCAGCAGCCCACTCGATGGACAGGGGGCAGGCAATGAGCAGTTCTTC. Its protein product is CASSPLDGQGAGNEQFF.

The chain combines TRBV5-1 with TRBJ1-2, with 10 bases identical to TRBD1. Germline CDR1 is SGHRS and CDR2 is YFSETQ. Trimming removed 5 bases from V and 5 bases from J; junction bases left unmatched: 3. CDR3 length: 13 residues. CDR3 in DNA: TGCGCCAGCAGTGGACAGGGGGAGTATGGCTACACCTTC. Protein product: CASSGQGEYGYTF.

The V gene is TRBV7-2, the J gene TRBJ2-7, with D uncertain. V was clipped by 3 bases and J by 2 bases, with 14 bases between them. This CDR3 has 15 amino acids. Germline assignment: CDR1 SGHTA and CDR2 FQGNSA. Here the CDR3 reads CASSFVPTVTYEQYF. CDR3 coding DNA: TGTGCCAGCAGCTTCGTACCGACGGTGACCTACGAGCAGTACTTC.

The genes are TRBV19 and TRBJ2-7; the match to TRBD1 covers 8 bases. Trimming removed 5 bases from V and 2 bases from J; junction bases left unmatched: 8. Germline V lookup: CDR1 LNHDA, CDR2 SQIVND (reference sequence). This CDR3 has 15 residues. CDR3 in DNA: TGTGCCAGTAGTTTCCGGACAGGGAACCCCTACGAGCAGTACTTC. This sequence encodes CASSFRTGNPYEQYF.

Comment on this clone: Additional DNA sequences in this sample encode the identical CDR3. The DNA of the CDR3 is TGTGCCTGGAGTGGATTCTACGAGCAGTACTTC. This encodes CAWSGFYEQYF. The chain links TRBV30 to TRBJ2-7, with unresolved D. This CDR3 is 11 amino acids long. Trimming left V 1 base short and J 3 bases short, with 4 bases between. Germline assignment: CDR1 GTSNPN and CDR2 SVGIG (reference sequence).

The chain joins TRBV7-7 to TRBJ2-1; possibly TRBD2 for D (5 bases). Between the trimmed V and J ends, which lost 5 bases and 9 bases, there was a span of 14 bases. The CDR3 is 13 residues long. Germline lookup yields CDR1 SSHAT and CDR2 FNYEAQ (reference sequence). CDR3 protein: CASSQEDLSEQFF. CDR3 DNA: TGTGCCAGCAGCCAGGAGGATTTGTCTGAGCAGTTCTTC.

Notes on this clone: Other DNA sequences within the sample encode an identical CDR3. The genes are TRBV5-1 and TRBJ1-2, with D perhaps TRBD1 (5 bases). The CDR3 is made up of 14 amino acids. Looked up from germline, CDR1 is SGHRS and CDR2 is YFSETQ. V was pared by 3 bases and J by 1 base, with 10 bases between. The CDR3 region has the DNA TGCGCCAGCAGCTCCGGCGACAGTAACTATGGCTACACCTTC. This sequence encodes CASSSGDSNYGYTF.

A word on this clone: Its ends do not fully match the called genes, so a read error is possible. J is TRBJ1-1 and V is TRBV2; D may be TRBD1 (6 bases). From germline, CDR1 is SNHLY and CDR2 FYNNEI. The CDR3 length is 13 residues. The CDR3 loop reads CASVVLGGGSSYF. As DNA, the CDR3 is TGTGCCAGCGTGGTGCTGGGGGGCGGGTCGAGCTACTTT.

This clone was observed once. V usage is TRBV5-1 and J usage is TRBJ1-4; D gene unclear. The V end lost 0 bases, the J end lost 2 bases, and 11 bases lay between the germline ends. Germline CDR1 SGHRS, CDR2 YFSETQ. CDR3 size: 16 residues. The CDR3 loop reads CASSLAPPVTNEKLFF. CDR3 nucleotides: TGCGCCAGCAGCTTGGCCCCCCCAGTTACTAATGAAAAACTGTTTTTT.

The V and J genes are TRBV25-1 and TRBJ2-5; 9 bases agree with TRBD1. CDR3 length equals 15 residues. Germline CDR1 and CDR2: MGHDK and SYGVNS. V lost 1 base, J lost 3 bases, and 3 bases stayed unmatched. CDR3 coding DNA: TGTGCCAGCAGTGAATTAGGGACAGGGAAAGAGACCCAGTACTTC. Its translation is CASSELGTGKETQYF. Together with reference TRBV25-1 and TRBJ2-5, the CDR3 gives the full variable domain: EADIYQTPRYLVIGTGKKITLECSQTMGHDKMYWYQQDPGMELHLIHYSYGVNSTEKGDLSSESTVSRIRTEHFPLTLESARPSHTSQYLCASSELGTGKETQYFGPGTRLLVL.

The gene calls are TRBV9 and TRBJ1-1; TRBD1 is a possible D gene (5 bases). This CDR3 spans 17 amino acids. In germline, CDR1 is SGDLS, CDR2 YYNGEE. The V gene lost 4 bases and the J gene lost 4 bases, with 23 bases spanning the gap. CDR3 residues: CASSQNILPGPGTEAFF. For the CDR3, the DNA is TGTGCCAGCAGCCAAAACATCTTACCGGGACCCGGCACTGAAGCTTTCTTT.

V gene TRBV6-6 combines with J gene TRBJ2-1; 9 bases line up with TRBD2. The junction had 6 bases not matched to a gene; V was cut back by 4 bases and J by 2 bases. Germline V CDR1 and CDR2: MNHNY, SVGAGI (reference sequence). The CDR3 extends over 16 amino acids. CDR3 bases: TGTGCCAGCAGTTCTCTAGCGGGGTTAACCTACAATGAGCAGTTCTTC. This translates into CASSSLAGLTYNEQFF.

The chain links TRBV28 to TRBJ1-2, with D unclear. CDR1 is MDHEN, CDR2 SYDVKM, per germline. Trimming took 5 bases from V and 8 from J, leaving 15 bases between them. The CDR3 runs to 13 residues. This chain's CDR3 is CASSQEIYSGYTF. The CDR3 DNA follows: TGTGCCAGCAGTCAAGAGATTTATTCCGGCTACACCTTC.

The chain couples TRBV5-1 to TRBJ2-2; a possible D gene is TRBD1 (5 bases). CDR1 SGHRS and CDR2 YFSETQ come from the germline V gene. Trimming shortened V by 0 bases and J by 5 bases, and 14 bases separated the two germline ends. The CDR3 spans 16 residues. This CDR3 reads CASSLAVPSGTGELFF. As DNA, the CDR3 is TGCGCCAGCAGCTTGGCAGTTCCTTCAGGGACCGGGGAGCTGTTTTTT.

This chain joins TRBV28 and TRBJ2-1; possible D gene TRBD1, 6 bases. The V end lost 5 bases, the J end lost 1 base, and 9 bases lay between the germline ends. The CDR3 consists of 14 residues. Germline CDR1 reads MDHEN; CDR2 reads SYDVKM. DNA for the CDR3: TGTGCCAGCAGTACAGGGATTTCCTACAATGAGCAGTTCTTC. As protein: CASSTGISYNEQFF.

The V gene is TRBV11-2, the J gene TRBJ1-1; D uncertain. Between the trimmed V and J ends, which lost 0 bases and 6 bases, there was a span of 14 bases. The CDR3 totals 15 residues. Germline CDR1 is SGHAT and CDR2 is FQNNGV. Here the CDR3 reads CASSLDAWSVAEAFF. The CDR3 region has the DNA TGTGCCAGCAGCTTAGACGCCTGGTCGGTGGCTGAAGCTTTCTTT.

The CDR3 bases are TGTGCCAGCAGCCCAGATTTCTACCAAGAGACCCAGTACTTC. Its translation: CASSPDFYQETQYF. The V gene is TRBV14, the J gene TRBJ2-5, with D hard to call. V was pared by 4 bases and J by 0 bases, with 9 bases between. The CDR3 spans 14 residues. Germline V CDR1 and CDR2: SGHDN, FVKESK.

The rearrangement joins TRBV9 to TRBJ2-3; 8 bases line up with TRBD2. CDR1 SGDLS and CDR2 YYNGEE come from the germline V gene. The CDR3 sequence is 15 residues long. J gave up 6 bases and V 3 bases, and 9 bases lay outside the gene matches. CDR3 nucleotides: TGTGCCAGCAGCGAAAGCGGGAGACTCACCGATACGCAGTATTTT. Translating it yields CASSESGRLTDTQYF.

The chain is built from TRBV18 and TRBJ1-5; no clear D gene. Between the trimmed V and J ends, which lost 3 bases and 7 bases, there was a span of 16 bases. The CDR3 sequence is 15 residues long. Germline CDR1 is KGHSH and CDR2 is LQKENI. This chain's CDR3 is CASSPEFVGSQPQHF. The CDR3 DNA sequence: TGTGCCAGCTCACCGGAATTCGTAGGGAGCCAGCCCCAGCATTTT.

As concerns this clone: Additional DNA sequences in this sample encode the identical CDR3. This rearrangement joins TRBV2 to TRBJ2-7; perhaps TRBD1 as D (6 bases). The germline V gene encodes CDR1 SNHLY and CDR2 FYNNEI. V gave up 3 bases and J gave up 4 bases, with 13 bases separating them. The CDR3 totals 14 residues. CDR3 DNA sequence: TGTGCCAGCAGTGACCAGGGGCAGGGGTACGAGCAGTACTTC. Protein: CASSDQGQGYEQYF.

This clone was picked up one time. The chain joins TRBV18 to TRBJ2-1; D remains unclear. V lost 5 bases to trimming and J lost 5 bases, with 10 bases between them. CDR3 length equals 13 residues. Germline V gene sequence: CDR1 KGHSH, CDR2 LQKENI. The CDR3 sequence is CASSTNSDNEQFF. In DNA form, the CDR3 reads TGTGCCAGCTCAACCAACAGTGACAATGAGCAGTTCTTC.

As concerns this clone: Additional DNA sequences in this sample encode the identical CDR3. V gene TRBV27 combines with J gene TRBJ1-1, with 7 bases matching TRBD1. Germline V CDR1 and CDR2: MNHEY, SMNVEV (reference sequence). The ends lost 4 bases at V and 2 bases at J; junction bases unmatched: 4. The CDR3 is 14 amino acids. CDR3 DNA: TGTGCCAGCAGTTCCAGACAGGGTAACACTGAAGCTTTCTTT. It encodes CASSSRQGNTEAFF.